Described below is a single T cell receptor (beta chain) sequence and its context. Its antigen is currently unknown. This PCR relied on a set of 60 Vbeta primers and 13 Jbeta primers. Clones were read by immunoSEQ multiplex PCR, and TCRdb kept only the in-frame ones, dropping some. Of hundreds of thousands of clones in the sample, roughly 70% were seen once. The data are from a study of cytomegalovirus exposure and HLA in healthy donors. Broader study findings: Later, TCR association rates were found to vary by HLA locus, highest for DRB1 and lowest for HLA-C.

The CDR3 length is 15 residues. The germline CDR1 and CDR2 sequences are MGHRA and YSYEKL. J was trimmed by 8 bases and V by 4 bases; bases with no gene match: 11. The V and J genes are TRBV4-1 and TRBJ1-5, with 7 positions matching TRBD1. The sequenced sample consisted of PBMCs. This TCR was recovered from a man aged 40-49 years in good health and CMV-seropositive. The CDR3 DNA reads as TGCGCCAGCAGCCTCCGACCACAGGGGAACAAGCCCCAGCATTTT. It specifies CASSLRPQGNKPQHF.